The 4 T cell receptor beta chains given below trace back to one sample, sequenced in a study of T cells after yellow fever vaccination. TCRdb reprocessed the 5' RACE reads via MiXCR and lists one record per CDR3 protein. There are hundreds of thousands of distinct CDR3 sequences in the sample; 10% to 15% occur only once, and about 16% lies in the top ten. This specimen was PBMCs, taken on the day of the yellow fever booster vaccination. The source is a man younger than 45 who received the YFV17D yellow fever vaccine.

This clonotype was recorded many times. This sequence joins TRBV5-1 and TRBJ2-1; tentative D call: TRBD1 (5 bases). Trimming pared 4 bases from V and 5 bases from J, leaving 13 bases between. Germline assignment: CDR1 SGHRS and CDR2 YFSETQ. This CDR3 has 14 residues. The CDR3 loop reads CASSVQGPDNEQFF. CDR3 in DNA: TGCGCCAGCAGCGTTCAGGGCCCTGACAATGAGCAGTTCTTC.

The rearrangement links TRBV5-5 to TRBJ1-6; perhaps TRBD1 as D (5 bases). Germline V gene data show CDR1 as SGHKS and CDR2 as YYEKEE (reference sequence). V was pared by 3 bases and J by 8 bases, with 9 bases between. The CDR3 is 13 residues long. As DNA, the CDR3 is TGTGCCAGCAGCTCACAGGAAGATTCACCCCTCCACTTT. Translation gives CASSSQEDSPLHF.

The chain is built from TRBV7-9 and TRBJ1-1; a weak D match, TRBD1 (6 bases). This CDR3 has 14 residues. Trimming took off 8 bases at V and 1 base at J, with 14 bases between the two ends. Germline V gene data show CDR1 as SEHNR and CDR2 as FQNEAQ (reference sequence). This CDR3 is CASEAQQGNTEAFF. In nucleotides, the CDR3 is TGTGCCAGCGAAGCTCAACAGGGGAACACTGAAGCTTTCTTT.

In its sample, this clonotype was seen a few times. V usage is TRBV20-1 and J usage is TRBJ2-1, with TRBD2 identical over 7 bases. From germline, CDR1 is DFQATT and CDR2 SNEGSKA (reference sequence). The CDR3 is 14 residues long. V was pared by 3 bases and J by 4 bases, with 6 bases of the junction left unmatched. DNA for the CDR3: TGCAGTGCTAGTCCGGCTAGCGGATACAATGAGCAGTTCTTC. Protein: CSASPASGYNEQFF.